The T cell receptor beta chain described here comes from a study of blood T cells in healthy people across ages. Alongside a J-beta primer mix, a sample-barcoded 5' primer served in a second PCR lasting roughly 6 to 11 cycles. The template-switch adaptor was a 5' adaptor with 12 random nucleotides. It tagged each cDNA molecule. In TCRdb, the 5' RACE reads were re-called with MiXCR into one record per CDR3 protein. The sample lists roughly 1,300,000 distinct CDR3 sequences, approximately 59% occurring once. Total RNA extraction produced at least 6 micrograms (per sample) for the study. The sequenced sample was blood. This clonotype was sampled from a man between 18 and 29 years old in good health.

CDR3 residues: CARGGLAFYEQYF. The CDR3 coding sequence is TGTGCCCGGGGGGGACTAGCGTTTTACGAGCAGTACTTC. The gene calls are TRBV21-1 and TRBJ2-7; no DNA check was done on the table's D call, TRBD2. TRBV21-1 is labeled a pseudogene. This CDR3 region has 13 residues.